Following are 25 T cell receptor beta chains from one sample sequenced in a study of cytomegalovirus exposure and HLA in healthy donors. PCR amplification relied on 60 Vbeta primers (plus 13 Jbeta primers). Assay used: immunoSEQ multiplex PCR; TCRdb lists only in-frame clones, some missing. Of roughly 200,000 clones listed, more than 65% were seen once; the top ten hold about 2%. Sample: PBMCs. These receptors were taken from a woman in her twenties or thirties in good health and CMV-seronegative.

The rearrangement joins TRBV5-5 to TRBJ1-1; D uncertain. CDR1 and CDR2 (germline): SGHKS, YYEKEE (reference sequence). V was cut by 2 bases and J by 0 bases, with 5 bases left in between. This CDR3 is 13 amino acids long. CDR3 nucleotides: TGTGCCAGCAGCTTTACACTGAACACTGAAGCTTTCTTT. Protein product: CASSFTLNTEAFF.

This clone showed up just a few times. This sequence joins TRBV7-9 and TRBJ2-5; D unclear. Germline V gene data show CDR1 as SEHNR and CDR2 as FQNEAQ (reference sequence). V was trimmed by 3 bases and J by 3 bases, leaving 8 bases between them. This CDR3 is 13 amino acids long. The CDR3 nucleotides are TGTGCCAGCAGCTTGATCGGAGAAGAGACCCAGTACTTC. It is translated as CASSLIGEETQYF.

V usage is TRBV5-6 and J usage is TRBJ2-1, with D possibly matching TRBD2 (5 bases). Trimming stripped 4 bases from V and 1 base from J, with 9 bases between. The germline gives CDR1 SGHDT, CDR2 YYEEEE. The CDR3 loop spans 14 amino acids. CDR3 nucleotide sequence: TGTGCCAGCAGCCCGGGGAAGTCCTACAATGAGCAGTTCTTC. Translation gives CASSPGKSYNEQFF.

V usage is TRBV6-1 and J usage is TRBJ1-2, with TRBD1 matching 7 bases. Germline V gene data show CDR1 as MNHNS and CDR2 as SASEGT. V lost 8 bases to trimming and J lost 2 bases; unmatched junction nucleotides: 11. The CDR3 has 15 residues. The CDR3 here is CASLTRDSPNYGYTF. In DNA form, the CDR3 reads TGTGCCAGCTTGACCCGGGACAGCCCAAACTATGGCTACACCTTC.

The chain links TRBV9 to TRBJ2-7; 8 nucleotides agree with TRBD2. V was pared by 0 bases and J by 6 bases, with 5 bases of the junction left unmatched. Germline-derived CDR1 and CDR2 are SGDLS and YYNGEE. The CDR3 has 14 amino acids. CDR3 coding DNA: TGTGCCAGCAGCGTAGCCGGGGGGGGGAGCGAGCAGTACTTC. Protein sequence: CASSVAGGGSEQYF.

The rearrangement uses TRBV6-5 and TRBJ2-3; 7 bases map to TRBD1. V was pared by 0 bases and J by 4 bases, with 7 bases of the junction left unmatched. Per germline, CDR1 MNHEY and CDR2 SVGAGI. The CDR3 contains 16 residues. CDR3: CASSYSAGGAADTQYF. As DNA, the CDR3 is TGTGCCAGCAGTTACTCGGCAGGGGGTGCAGCAGATACGCAGTATTTT.

The chain joins TRBV29-1 to TRBJ1-5, with D possibly TRBD1 on 5 matching bases. The V gene lost 4 bases and the J gene lost 5 bases, with 9 bases spanning the gap. The CDR3 loop spans 12 amino acids. Germline assignment: CDR1 SQVTM and CDR2 ANQGSEA. In DNA, the CDR3 is TGCAGCGTTGGGGGCAGACATCAGCCCCAGCATTTT. Protein: CSVGGRHQPQHF. The whole variable domain, remainder taken from reference TRBV29-1 and TRBJ1-5, is SAVISQKPSRDICQRGTSLTIQCQVDSQVTMMFWYRQQPGQSLTLIATANQGSEATYESGFVIDKFPISRPNLTFSTLTVSNMSPEDSSIYLCSVGGRHQPQHFGDGTRLSIL.

This clone was picked up a small number of times. The chain uses TRBV6-5 and TRBJ1-3; D is ambiguous. The CDR3 length is 15 residues. Germline CDR1 is MNHEY and CDR2 is SVGAGI. V shed 5 bases and J shed 4 bases, with 15 bases lying between them. The CDR3: CASSVNEGGGNTIYF. As DNA, the CDR3 is TGTGCCAGCAGTGTCAATGAGGGAGGAGGAAACACCATATATTTT.

The chain has TRBV5-6 and TRBJ2-5; D unclear. The germline CDR1 and CDR2 sequences are SGHDT and YYEEEE. Trimming removed 6 bases from V and 3 bases from J, with 6 bases in between. This CDR3 spans 11 amino acids. CDR3 nucleotide sequence: TGTGCCAGCACCTTTAAAGAGACCCAGTACTTC. Translation gives CASTFKETQYF.

The rearrangement joins TRBV6-6 to TRBJ2-7; D unclear. Per germline, CDR1 MNHNY and CDR2 SVGAGI (reference sequence). The V gene lost 6 bases and the J gene lost 5 bases, with 11 bases spanning the gap. The CDR3 is 12 amino acids. The CDR3 loop is CASSQNPNEQYF. The CDR3 region has the DNA TGTGCCAGCAGCCAAAACCCTAACGAGCAGTACTTC.

This rearrangement joins TRBV29-1 to TRBJ2-4, with 7 bases matching TRBD1. This CDR3 is 13 amino acids long. Germline CDR1 is SQVTM and CDR2 is ANQGSEA. The junction had 8 bases not matched to a gene; V was cut back by 7 bases and J by 5 bases. As DNA, the CDR3 is TGCAGCGGTAAACAGGGGACCGAAAACATTCAGTACTTC. This codes for CSGKQGTENIQYF.

This clone was recorded a few times. The chain carries TRBV5-4 and TRBJ2-2; 10 nucleotides agree with TRBD2. This CDR3 spans 16 amino acids. CDR1 and CDR2 (germline): SGHNT, YYREEE (reference sequence). V lost 3 bases and J lost 7; bases outside the gene matches: 9. The CDR3 DNA reads TGTGCCAGCAGCTGGGGGACTAGCGTTCGGGGCGGGGAGCTGTTTTTT. Translation gives CASSWGTSVRGGELFF.

V gene TRBV2 combines with J gene TRBJ2-7, with D possibly TRBD1 on 6 matching bases. Per germline, CDR1 SNHLY and CDR2 FYNNEI. There are 15 residues in the CDR3. The V end lost 6 bases, the J end lost 2 bases, and 17 bases lay between the germline ends. In DNA form, the CDR3 reads TGTGCCAGCAGCGGAGACGACAGGCTCCCCTACGAGCAGTACTTC. It specifies CASSGDDRLPYEQYF.

The chain carries TRBV9 and TRBJ2-7; 7 bases map to TRBD1. Germline lookup yields CDR1 SGDLS and CDR2 YYNGEE. CDR3 length: 16 amino acids. With V trimmed by 0 bases and J by 7 bases, 13 bases remained unmatched. This CDR3 is CASSVASLGTVGEQYF. In nucleotides, the CDR3 is TGTGCCAGCAGCGTAGCGTCCCTGGGGACAGTTGGGGAGCAGTACTTC.

The chain is built from TRBV5-1 and TRBJ2-3, with 8 nucleotides matching TRBD2. Germline loops: CDR1 SGHRS, CDR2 YFSETQ. The CDR3 has 15 residues. V shed 4 bases and J 4 bases; nucleotides not matched to a gene: 8. Written as DNA, the CDR3 is TGCGCCAGCAGCCCCGGACGGGGGGGTTCAGATACGCAGTATTTT. Protein product: CASSPGRGGSDTQYF.

The chain uses TRBV27 and TRBJ2-7; D is unresolved. CDR1 and CDR2 from the germline V gene are MNHEY and SMNVEV (reference sequence). This CDR3 is 13 amino acids long. V dropped 6 bases and J dropped 8 bases, with 17 bases sitting between them. The CDR3 spells CASSSPVGQKQYF. DNA of the CDR3: TGTGCCAGCAGCTCCCCTGTGGGCCAAAAGCAGTACTTC.

The CDR3 region has the DNA TGTGCCAGCAGTTCCCTAGACGGAGGAATCACAGATACGCAGTATTTT. Encoded protein: CASSSLDGGITDTQYF. V usage is TRBV6-5 and J usage is TRBJ2-3, with a tentative D call TRBD2 (5 bases). V dropped 4 bases and J dropped 2 bases, with 16 bases sitting between them. Germline loops: CDR1 MNHEY, CDR2 SVGAGI. This CDR3 is built from 16 residues.

Turning to this clone: Other DNA sequences in this sample translate to the same CDR3. V usage is TRBV9 and J usage is TRBJ2-1; 9 positions match TRBD1. With V trimmed by 0 bases and J by 6 bases, 1 base remained unmatched. CDR1 SGDLS and CDR2 YYNGEE come from the germline V gene. This CDR3 region has 14 residues. CDR3 in amino acids: CASSVEQGANEQFF. CDR3 coding DNA: TGTGCCAGCAGCGTAGAACAGGGGGCCAATGAGCAGTTCTTC.

The V gene is TRBV29-1, the J gene TRBJ2-1; TRBD2 matches at 7 bases. The CDR3 length is 14 residues. V trimming: 3 bases; J trimming: 3 bases; junction bases outside the gene matches: 5. Per germline, CDR1 SQVTM and CDR2 ANQGSEA. CDR3 bases: TGCAGCGTTGATCCGGGGGGACGCTACAATGAGCAGTTCTTC. It translates to CSVDPGGRYNEQFF.

This clone was seen just once. This sequence joins TRBV11-2 and TRBJ1-3; D uncertain. Trimming removed 4 bases from V and 4 bases from J, with 8 bases in between. Per germline, CDR1 SGHAT and CDR2 FQNNGV. The CDR3 spans 13 residues. The CDR3 coding sequence is TGTGCCAGCAGCTCGGTCACCGGAAACACCATATATTTT. This codes for CASSSVTGNTIYF.

The chain employs TRBV25-1 and TRBJ1-2, with TRBD1 identical over 9 bases. Trimming cost V 7 bases and J 2 bases; bases outside gene matches: 5. The CDR3 is made up of 14 amino acids. Germline V gene sequence: CDR1 MGHDK, CDR2 SYGVNS. CDR3 loop: CASTGQGMNYGYTF. CDR3 nucleotide sequence: TGTGCCAGCACCGGACAGGGGATGAACTATGGCTACACCTTC.

This clone was observed a handful of times. The chain has TRBV7-8 and TRBJ2-7; weak D call: TRBD2 (5 bases). From germline, CDR1 is SGHVS and CDR2 FQNEAQ. The CDR3 runs to 13 residues. With 5 bases removed from V and 5 bases from J, the gap between germline ends came to 13 bases. The CDR3 spells CASSPRGYHEQYF. Here the CDR3 DNA reads TGTGCCAGCAGCCCCCGGGGATACCACGAGCAGTACTTC. Drawing the rest from reference TRBV7-8 and TRBJ2-7, the complete variable domain is GAGVSQSPRYKVAKRGQDVALRCDPISGHVSLFWYQQALGQGPEFLTYFQNEAQLDKSGLPSDRFFAERPEGSVSTLKIQRTQQEDSAVYLCASSPRGYHEQYFGPGTRLTVT.

The chain joins TRBV2 to TRBJ2-1; 8 nucleotides agree with TRBD1. The CDR3 is 15 residues long. Germline lookup yields CDR1 SNHLY and CDR2 FYNNEI. Trimming cost V 6 bases and J 3 bases; bases outside gene matches: 7. Written as DNA, the CDR3 is TGTGCCAGCAGCTCCGACAGGGGTGACTACAATGAGCAGTTCTTC. This sequence encodes CASSSDRGDYNEQFF.

The genes are TRBV10-3 and TRBJ1-1; D call uncertain. The length of the CDR3 is 12 residues. Trimming removed 8 bases at V and 0 bases at J, with 7 bases between. Germline V gene data show CDR1 as ENHRY and CDR2 as SYGVKD. For the CDR3, the DNA is TGTGCCATCGGCGGAATGAACACTGAAGCTTTCTTT. Its protein is CAIGGMNTEAFF.

This clone has a handful of counts. The CDR3 nucleotides are TGTGCCAGCAGCTTAGAACGAGCGGGAGGGCCCGGGTCCCAGTACTTC. Its protein product is CASSLERAGGPGSQYF. The genes are TRBV7-2 and TRBJ2-5; 10 bases align to TRBD2. The CDR3 sequence is 16 residues long. CDR1 and CDR2 from the germline V gene are SGHTA and FQGNSA. J was trimmed by 9 bases and V by 1 base; bases with no gene match: 11.